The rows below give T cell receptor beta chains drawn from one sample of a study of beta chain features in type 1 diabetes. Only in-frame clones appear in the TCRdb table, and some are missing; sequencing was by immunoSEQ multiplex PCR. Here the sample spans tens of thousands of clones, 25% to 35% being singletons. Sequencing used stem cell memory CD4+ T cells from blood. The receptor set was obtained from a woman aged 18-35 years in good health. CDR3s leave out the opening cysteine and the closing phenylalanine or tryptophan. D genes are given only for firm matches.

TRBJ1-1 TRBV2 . ASGKVPTGHNTEAF
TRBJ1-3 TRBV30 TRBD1 AWSVPGGPGNTIY
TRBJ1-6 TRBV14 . ASSGRPIWRALH
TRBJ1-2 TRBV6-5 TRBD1 ASSSGGWDYGYT
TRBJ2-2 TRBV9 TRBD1 ASSVQGAPPGELF
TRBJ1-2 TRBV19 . ASSPFAEDYYGYT
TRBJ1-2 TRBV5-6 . ASSSNRAYGYT
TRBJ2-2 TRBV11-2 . ASSSQGATGELF
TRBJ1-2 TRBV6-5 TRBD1 ASSSGTVRGYT
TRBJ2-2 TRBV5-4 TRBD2 ASSLAGLAANTGELF
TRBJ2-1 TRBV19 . ASSIQRDNEQF
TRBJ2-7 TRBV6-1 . ASSEGAYEQY
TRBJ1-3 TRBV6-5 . ASSYSEGNSGNTIY
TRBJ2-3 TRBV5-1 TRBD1 ASSWGPTGATTDTQY
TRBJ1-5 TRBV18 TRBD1 ASSPGQANQPQH
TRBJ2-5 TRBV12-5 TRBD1 ASGRTGGMETQY
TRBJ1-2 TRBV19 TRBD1 ATRRGQGGGYT
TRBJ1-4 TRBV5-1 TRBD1 ASSAITGELEKLF
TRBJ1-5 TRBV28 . ASSRRQQPQH
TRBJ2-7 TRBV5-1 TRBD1 ASSPRDRGRSGQY
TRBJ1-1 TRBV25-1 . ASSATGTEAF
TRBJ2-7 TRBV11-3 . ASRQGAGKNYEQY
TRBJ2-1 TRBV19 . ASSMVLTRAGYNEQF
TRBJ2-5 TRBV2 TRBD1 ASRTQGVGETQY
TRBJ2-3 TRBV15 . ATSIGGLDTQY
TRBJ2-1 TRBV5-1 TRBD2 ASSFSGSGPNEQF
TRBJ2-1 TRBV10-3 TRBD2 AISEISGRRDEQF
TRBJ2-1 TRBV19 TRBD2 ASSFPVGLAGGQSEQF
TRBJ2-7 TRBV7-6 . ASSLQGYEQY
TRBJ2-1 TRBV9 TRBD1 ASSVTGGQGALKEQF
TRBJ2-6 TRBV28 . ASRSTGDGANVLT
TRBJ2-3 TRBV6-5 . ASSYDPRADTQY
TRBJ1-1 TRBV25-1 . ASSDQGHTEAF
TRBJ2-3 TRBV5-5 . ASSFPGTDTQY
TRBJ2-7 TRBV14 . ASRGAYEQY
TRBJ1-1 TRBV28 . ASISNTEAF